The rows below give T cell receptor beta chains drawn from one sample of a study of T cells in Graves' hyperthyroidism and ophthalmopathy. TCRdb called the multiplex PCR reads again in MiXCR, with one record for every CDR3 protein. Among hundreds of thousands of distinct CDR3 sequences listed, 15% to 20% were seen once. The source material was blood. The receptors come from a man aged 35-49 years with Graves' ophthalmopathy. The CDR3 runs from the conserved cysteine through the conserved F or W. D genes are given only for firm matches. Only part of the rows carry a size: once, few, many, or a class if the clone is expanded.

DNA: TGCAGTTCGACAGGGTATGGGTACGAGCAGTACTTC
CDR3: CSSTGYGYEQYF
D: TRBD1
size: few
V: TRBV20-1
J: TRBJ2-7

DNA: TGTGCCAGCAGCTTACTGGGGCGCTCTCAATACAATGAGCAGTTCTTC
CDR3: CASSLLGRSQYNEQFF
D: NA
size: NA
V: TRBV7-8
J: TRBJ2-1

DNA: TGTGCCAGCAGTTTGGCACAGGGCCTTAATTCACCCCTCCACTTT
CDR3: CASSLAQGLNSPLHF
D: NA
size: many
V: TRBV27
J: TRBJ1-6

DNA: TGTGCCAGCAGCTTAGCGCTAGTACTCGACGAGCAGTACTTC
CDR3: CASSLALVLDEQYF
D: NA
size: many
V: TRBV7-6
J: TRBJ2-7

DNA: TGTGCCAGCAGTGAAGCGTTGTCAGTAGCCAAAAACATTCAGTACTTC
CDR3: CASSEALSVAKNIQYF
D: NA
size: NA
V: TRBV2
J: TRBJ2-4

DNA: TGTGCCAGCAGGGTCATGGAAACTTTCTTT
CDR3: CASRVMETFF
D: NA
size: few
V: TRBV30
J: TRBJ1-1

DNA: TGTGCCAGCAGACCTGGGACAGGGGGAGGTTGCTACACCTTC
CDR3: CASRPGTGGGCYTF
D: TRBD1
size: NA
V: TRBV28
J: TRBJ1-2

DNA: TGTGCCACCGAGACGCAGGGTGTGGGCTACAATGAGCAGTTCTTC
CDR3: CATETQGVGYNEQFF
D: NA
size: many
V: TRBV28
J: TRBJ2-1

DNA: TGTGCCAGCAGTTACAGGTCTACAGGGTATAACTATGGCTACACCTTC
CDR3: CASSYRSTGYNYGYTF
D: NA
size: NA
V: TRBV12-3/TRBV12-4
J: TRBJ1-2

DNA: TGTGCCAGCAGCTTAGGTGGGCAGGGGATCGCCAAAAACATTCAGTACTTC
CDR3: CASSLGGQGIAKNIQYF
D: NA
size: few
V: TRBV13
J: TRBJ2-4

DNA: TGCGCCAGCAGCTCTACCATAGCATCAAGGGAGCAGTTCTTC
CDR3: CASSSTIASREQFF
D: NA
size: NA
V: TRBV5-1
J: TRBJ2-1

DNA: TGTGCCAGCAGTTCTCCCCGGGCGGGGAGAGGCCGTAATGAGCAGTTCTTC
CDR3: CASSSPRAGRGRNEQFF
D: NA
size: many
V: TRBV28
J: TRBJ2-1

DNA: TGTGCCAGCTCCGCCTATAGCGGGAGGGTGGGATTCACAGATACGCAGTATTTT
CDR3: CASSAYSGRVGFTDTQYF
D: TRBD2
size: NA
V: TRBV7-2
J: TRBJ2-3

DNA: TGTGCCAGCAGTTTCAGGGATCAGCCCCAGCATTTT
CDR3: CASSFRDQPQHF
D: NA
size: few
V: TRBV6-1
J: TRBJ1-5

DNA: TGTGCCAGCAGTCCCCTAGCGGGGGGGGGCACAGATACGCAGTATTTT
CDR3: CASSPLAGGGTDTQYF
D: TRBD2
size: many
V: TRBV12-3/TRBV12-4
J: TRBJ2-3

DNA: TGTGCCAGCAGTTTAATGGCGGGAGTGAGCGAGCAGTACTTC
CDR3: CASSLMAGVSEQYF
D: TRBD2
size: many
V: TRBV28
J: TRBJ2-7

DNA: TGTGCCAGCTCACCGGGACAGGGGGCAAATCGTCGTCAGCCCCAGCATTTT
CDR3: CASSPGQGANRRQPQHF
D: TRBD1
size: NA
V: TRBV18
J: TRBJ1-5

DNA: TGTGCCACCAGTGAGAGCGGAACAAACGGCGGGGAGCTGTTTTTT
CDR3: CATSESGTNGGELFF
D: NA
size: few
V: TRBV24-1
J: TRBJ2-2

DNA: TGTGCCAGCAGCCCCATGGGAGTCACAGATACGCAGTATTTT
CDR3: CASSPMGVTDTQYF
D: NA
size: NA
V: TRBV28
J: TRBJ2-3

DNA: TGTGCCAGCAGCTTAGCCGGGACCAACAATGAGCAGTTCTTC
CDR3: CASSLAGTNNEQFF
D: NA
size: NA
V: TRBV7-6
J: TRBJ2-1

DNA: TGCAGTGCTCGGGACAGAAACATTCAGTACTTC
CDR3: CSARDRNIQYF
D: TRBD1
size: NA
V: TRBV20-1
J: TRBJ2-4

DNA: TGTGCCAGCAGCTATCGGGGGCGGCAAGAGACCCAGTACTTC
CDR3: CASSYRGRQETQYF
D: NA
size: many
V: TRBV7-2
J: TRBJ2-5

DNA: TGCAGCGTTGTAGTAGGCCACGTCCTCTCCTACAATGAGCAGTTCTTC
CDR3: CSVVVGHVLSYNEQFF
D: NA
size: NA
V: TRBV29-1
J: TRBJ2-1

DNA: TGTGCCTGGAGCCGACGGGACTCTTACACCGGGGAGCTGTTTTTT
CDR3: CAWSRRDSYTGELFF
D: NA
size: NA
V: TRBV30
J: TRBJ2-2

DNA: TGCGCCAGCAGCTTCCATACCCCCAACGAGCAGTACTTC
CDR3: CASSFHTPNEQYF
D: NA
size: few
V: TRBV5-1
J: TRBJ2-7

DNA: TGTGCCAGCGGATACCCCCCTACCGGGACTAGCGGCCAAGAGACCCAGTACTTC
CDR3: CASGYPPTGTSGQETQYF
D: TRBD2
size: few
V: TRBV11-2
J: TRBJ2-5

DNA: TGCAGTGCTAGAGCTCTCGGGAGGGATACGCAGTATTTT
CDR3: CSARALGRDTQYF
D: TRBD2
size: many
V: TRBV20-1
J: TRBJ2-3